This T cell receptor (beta chain) was retrieved from a study of blood T cell repertoires in COVID-19. Trimming took off 4 bases at V and 2 bases at J, with 9 bases between the two ends. The CDR3 runs to 13 residues. Germline V gives CDR1 MNHEY, CDR2 SVGAGI. This table comes from immunoSEQ multiplex PCR, and its TCRdb copy is limited to in-frame clones, with some not included. The table has about 150,000 clones, approximately 82% seen once. The rearrangement links TRBV6-5 to TRBJ2-7; a weak D match, TRBD1 (5 bases). The clonotype comes from a human donor with acute or convalescent COVID-19. The donor label of this sample is uncertain. Sequencing was carried out using peripheral blood. CDR3 coding DNA: TGTGCCAGCAGTTCGCCAGGGACCTACGAGCAGTACTTC. Its protein is CASSSPGTYEQYF.